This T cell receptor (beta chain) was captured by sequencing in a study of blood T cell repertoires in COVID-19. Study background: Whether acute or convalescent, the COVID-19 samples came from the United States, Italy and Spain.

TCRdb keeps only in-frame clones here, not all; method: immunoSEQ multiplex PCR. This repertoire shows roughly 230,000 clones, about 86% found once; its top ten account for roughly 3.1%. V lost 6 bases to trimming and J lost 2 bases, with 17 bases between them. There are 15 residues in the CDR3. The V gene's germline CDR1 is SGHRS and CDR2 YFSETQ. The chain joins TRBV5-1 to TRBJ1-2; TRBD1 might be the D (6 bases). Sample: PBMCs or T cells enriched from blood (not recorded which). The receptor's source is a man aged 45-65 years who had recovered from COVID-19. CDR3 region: CASKGQPGPNYGYTF. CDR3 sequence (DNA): TGCGCCAGCAAAGGACAGCCGGGCCCAAACTATGGCTACACCTTC.